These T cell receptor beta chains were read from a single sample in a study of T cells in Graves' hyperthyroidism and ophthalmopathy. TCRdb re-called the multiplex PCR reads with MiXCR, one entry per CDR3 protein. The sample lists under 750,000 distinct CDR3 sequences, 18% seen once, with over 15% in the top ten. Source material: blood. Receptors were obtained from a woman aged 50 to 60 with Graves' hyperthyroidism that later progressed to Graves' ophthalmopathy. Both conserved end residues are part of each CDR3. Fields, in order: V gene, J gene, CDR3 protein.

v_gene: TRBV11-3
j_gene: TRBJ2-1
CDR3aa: CASSNKRGGEGEQFF

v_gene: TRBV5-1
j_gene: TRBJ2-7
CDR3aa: CASSFQGGARYEQYF

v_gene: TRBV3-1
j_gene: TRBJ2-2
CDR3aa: CASSQWDRENTGELFF

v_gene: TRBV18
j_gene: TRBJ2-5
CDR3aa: CASSPPEETQYF

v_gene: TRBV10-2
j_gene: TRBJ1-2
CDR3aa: CASSEDPGSGGYTF

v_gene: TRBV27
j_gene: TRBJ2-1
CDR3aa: CASSLSWGQQFF

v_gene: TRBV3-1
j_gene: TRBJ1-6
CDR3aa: CASSVGWSSPLHF

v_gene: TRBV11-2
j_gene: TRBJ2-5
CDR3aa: CASSLGGAQYF

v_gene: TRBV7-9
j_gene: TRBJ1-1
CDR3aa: CASSLTTGLNTEAFF

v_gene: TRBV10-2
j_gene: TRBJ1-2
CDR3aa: CASSESFSTDGYTF

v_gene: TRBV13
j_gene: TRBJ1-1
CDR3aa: CASSLRLTKNTEAFF

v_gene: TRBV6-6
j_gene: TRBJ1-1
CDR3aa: CASSYSTIRENTEAFF

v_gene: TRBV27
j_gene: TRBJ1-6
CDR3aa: CASSSTTGPVRFYSPLHF

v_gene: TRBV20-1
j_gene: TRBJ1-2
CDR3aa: CSADPGEGYTF

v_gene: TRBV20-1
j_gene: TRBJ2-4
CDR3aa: CSARGVAGVKNIQYF

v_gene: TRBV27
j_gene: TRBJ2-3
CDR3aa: CASMGDTQYF

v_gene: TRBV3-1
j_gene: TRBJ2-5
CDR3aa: CASSQDRASGGGETQYF

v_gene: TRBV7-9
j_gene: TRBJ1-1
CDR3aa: CASSPEGVGTEAFF

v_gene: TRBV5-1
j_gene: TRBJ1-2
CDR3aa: CASSLVNRGLDGYTF

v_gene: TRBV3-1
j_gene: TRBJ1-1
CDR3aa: CATRTGGAPEAFF

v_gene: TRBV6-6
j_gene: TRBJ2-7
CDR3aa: CASSYLQIFYRTGKYEQYF

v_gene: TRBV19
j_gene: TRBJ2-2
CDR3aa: CASKAERIAGELFF

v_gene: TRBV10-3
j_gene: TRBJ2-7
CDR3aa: CAISGSSGGYEQYF

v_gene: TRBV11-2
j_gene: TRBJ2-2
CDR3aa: CASSQTSGVTGELFF

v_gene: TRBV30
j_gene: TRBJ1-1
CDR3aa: CAWSLRRNTEAFF

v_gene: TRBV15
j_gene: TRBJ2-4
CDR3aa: CATSRTTDATENIQYF

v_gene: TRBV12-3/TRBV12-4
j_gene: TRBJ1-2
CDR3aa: CASSSDGWGYGYTF

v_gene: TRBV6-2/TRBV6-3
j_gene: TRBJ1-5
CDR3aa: CASSPLQGAVGNQPQHF

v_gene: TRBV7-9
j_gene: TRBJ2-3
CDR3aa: CASSRLVHGNTQYF

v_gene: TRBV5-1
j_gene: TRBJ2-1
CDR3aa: CASSLVAGSYNEQFF

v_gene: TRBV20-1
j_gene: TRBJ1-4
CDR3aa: CSALRQESEKLFF

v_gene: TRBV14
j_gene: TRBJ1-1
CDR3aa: CASSQAKFPGAEAFF

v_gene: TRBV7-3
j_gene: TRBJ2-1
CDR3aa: CASSSAGTFNEQFF

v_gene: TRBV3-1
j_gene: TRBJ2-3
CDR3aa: CASSQERVRGADTQYF

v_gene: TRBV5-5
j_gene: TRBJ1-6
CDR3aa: CASSLTVGAGHSPLHF

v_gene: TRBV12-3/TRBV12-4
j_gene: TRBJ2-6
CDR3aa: CASSIKGGANVLTF

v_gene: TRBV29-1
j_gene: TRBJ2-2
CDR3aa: CSVEEKDRGNTGELFF

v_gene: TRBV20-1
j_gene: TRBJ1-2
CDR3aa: CSAGEGGGYTF

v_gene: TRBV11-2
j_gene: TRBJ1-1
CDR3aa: CASSSWLGDTEAFF

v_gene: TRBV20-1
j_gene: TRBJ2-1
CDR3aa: CSGGGALYNEQFF

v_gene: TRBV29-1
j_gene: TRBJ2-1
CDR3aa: CSVEGTGEKIDEQFF

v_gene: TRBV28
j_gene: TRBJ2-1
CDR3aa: CASSSKGGSNEQFF

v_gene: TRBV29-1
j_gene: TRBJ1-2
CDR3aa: CSVVRTGRYGYTF

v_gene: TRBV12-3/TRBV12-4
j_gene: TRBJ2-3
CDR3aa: CASSSPLAGLGTDTQYF

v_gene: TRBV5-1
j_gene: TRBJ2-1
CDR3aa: CASRDEAGTYNEQFF

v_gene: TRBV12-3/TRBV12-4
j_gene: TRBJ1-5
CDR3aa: CASSHLTGGGNQPQHF

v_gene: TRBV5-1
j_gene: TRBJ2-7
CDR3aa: CASHTPGQGPEQYF

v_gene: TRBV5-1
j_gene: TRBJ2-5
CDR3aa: CASSSDWRETQYF

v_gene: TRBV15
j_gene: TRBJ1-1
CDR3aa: CATSREGRINTEAFF

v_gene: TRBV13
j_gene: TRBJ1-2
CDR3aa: CASSLAIEGYTF

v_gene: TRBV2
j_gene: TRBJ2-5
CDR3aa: CASNDGNGGTQYF

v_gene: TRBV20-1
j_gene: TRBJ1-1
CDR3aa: CSARMTYVPMAFF

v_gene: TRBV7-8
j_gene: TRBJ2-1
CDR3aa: CASSLEGQGMGEQFF

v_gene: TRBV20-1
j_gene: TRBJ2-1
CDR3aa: CSATQGGTNEQFF